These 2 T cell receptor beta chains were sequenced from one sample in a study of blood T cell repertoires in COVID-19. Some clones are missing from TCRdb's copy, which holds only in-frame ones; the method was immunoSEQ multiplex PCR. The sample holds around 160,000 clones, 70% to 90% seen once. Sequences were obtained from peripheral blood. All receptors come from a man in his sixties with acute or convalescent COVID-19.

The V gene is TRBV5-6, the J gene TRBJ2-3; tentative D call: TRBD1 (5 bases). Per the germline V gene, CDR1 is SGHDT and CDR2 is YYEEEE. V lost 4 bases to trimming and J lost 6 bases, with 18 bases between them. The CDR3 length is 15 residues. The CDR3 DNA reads TGTGCCAGCAGCGGGCTGACAGAAAATCGGGATACGCAGTATTTT. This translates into CASSGLTENRDTQYF.

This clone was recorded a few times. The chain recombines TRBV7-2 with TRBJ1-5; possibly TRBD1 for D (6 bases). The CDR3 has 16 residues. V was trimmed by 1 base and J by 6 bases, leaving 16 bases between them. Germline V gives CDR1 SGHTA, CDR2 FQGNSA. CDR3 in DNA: TGTGCCAGCAGCTTAGGAGGGGGGGGCAGAAGTCAGCCCCAGCATTTT. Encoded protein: CASSLGGGGRSQPQHF.